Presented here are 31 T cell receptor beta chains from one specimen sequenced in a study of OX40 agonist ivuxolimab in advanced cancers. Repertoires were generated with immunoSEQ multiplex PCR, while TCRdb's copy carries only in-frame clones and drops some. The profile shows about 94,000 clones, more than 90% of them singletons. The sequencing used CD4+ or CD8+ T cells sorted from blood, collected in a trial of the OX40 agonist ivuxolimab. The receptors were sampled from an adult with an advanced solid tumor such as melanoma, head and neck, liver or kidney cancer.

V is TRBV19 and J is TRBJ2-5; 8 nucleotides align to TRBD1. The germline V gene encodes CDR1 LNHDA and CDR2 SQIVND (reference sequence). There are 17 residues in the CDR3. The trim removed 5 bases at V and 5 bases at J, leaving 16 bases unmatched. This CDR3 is CASSPYPGQAYRETQYF. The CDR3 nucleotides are TGTGCCAGTAGTCCTTACCCGGGACAGGCCTACCGGGAGACCCAGTACTTC.

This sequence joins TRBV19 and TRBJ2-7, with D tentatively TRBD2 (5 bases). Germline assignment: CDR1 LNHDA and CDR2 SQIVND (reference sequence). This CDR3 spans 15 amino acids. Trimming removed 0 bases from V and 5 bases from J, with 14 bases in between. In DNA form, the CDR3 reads TGTGCCAGTAGTATAGAGATAGGGAGCTGGGACGAGCAGTACTTC. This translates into CASSIEIGSWDEQYF.

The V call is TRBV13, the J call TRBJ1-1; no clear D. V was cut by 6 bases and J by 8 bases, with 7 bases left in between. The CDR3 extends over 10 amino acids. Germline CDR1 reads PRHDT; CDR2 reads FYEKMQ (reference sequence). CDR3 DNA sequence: TGTGCCAGCAGTACAGTCGAAGCTTTCTTT. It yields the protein CASSTVEAFF. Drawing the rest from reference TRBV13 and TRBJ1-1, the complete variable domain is AAGVIQSPRHLIKEKRETATLKCYPIPRHDTVYWYQQGPGQDPQFLISFYEKMQSDKGSIPDRFSAQQFSDYHSELNMSSLELGDSALYFCASSTVEAFFGQGTRLTVV.

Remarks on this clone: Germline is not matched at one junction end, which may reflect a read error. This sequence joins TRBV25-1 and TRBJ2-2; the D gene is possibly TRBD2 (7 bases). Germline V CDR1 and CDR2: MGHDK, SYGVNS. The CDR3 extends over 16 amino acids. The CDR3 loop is CASRRGGAHEHRGAVF. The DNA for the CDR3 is TGTGCCAGCAGAAGAGGGGGGGCCCACGAACACCGGGGAGCTGTTTTT. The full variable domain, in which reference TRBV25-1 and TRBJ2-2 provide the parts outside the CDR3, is EADIYQTPRYLVIGTGKKITLECSQTMGHDKMYWYQQDPGMELHLIHYSYGVNSTEKGDLSSESTVSRIRTEHFPLTLESARPSHTSQYLCASRRGGAHEHRGAVFGEGSRLTVL.

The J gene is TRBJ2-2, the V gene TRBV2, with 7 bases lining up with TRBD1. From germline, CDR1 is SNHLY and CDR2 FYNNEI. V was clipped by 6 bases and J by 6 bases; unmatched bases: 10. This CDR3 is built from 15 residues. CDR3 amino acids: CASSATGFSAGELFF. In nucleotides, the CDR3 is TGTGCCAGCAGCGCGACAGGGTTCAGCGCCGGGGAGCTGTTTTTT.

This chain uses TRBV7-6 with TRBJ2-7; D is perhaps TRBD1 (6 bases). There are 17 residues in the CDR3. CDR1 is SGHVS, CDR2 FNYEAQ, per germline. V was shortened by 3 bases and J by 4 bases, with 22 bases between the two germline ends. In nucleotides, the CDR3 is TGTGCCAGCAGCTTTTATACACCGGACAGACTACTATACGAGCAGTACTTC. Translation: CASSFYTPDRLLYEQYF.

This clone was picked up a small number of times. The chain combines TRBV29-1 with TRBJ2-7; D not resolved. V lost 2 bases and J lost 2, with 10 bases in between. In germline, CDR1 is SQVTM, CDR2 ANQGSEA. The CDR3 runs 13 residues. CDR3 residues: CSVERVGTYEQYF. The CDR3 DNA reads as TGCAGCGTTGAAAGGGTGGGGACCTACGAGCAGTACTTC.

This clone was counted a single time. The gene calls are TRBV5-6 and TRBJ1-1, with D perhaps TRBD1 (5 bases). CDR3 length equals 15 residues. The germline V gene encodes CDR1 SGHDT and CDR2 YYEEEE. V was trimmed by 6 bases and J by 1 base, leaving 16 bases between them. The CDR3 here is CASNIRGWRNTEAFF. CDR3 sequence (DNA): TGTGCCAGCAACATTCGGGGGTGGAGGAACACTGAAGCTTTCTTT.

CDR3 nucleotide sequence: TGTGCCAGCAGTCGGGCGGCTGGAAACACCATATATTTT. This codes for CASSRAAGNTIYF. This rearrangement joins TRBV28 to TRBJ1-3; D is undetermined. The CDR3 runs 13 residues. Germline V lookup: CDR1 MDHEN, CDR2 SYDVKM. V shed 5 bases and J shed 2 bases, with 7 bases lying between them. Based on the CDR3 plus reference TRBV28 and TRBJ1-3, the full variable domain is DVKVTQSSRYLVKRTGEKVFLECVQDMDHENMFWYRQDPGLGLRLIYFSYDVKMKEKGDIPEGYSVSREKKERFSLILESASTNQTSMYLCASSRAAGNTIYFGEGSWLTVV.

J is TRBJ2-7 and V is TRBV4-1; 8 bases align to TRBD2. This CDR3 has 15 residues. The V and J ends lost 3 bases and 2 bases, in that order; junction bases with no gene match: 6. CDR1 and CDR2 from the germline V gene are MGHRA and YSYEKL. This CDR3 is CASSHTGTRAYEQYF. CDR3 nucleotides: TGCGCCAGCAGCCACACCGGGACTAGAGCCTACGAGCAGTACTTC.

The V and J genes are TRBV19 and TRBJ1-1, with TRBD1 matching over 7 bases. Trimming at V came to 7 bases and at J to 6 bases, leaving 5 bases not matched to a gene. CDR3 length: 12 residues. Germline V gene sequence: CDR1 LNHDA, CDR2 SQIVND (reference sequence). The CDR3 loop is CASNTGTAEAFF. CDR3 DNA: TGTGCCAGTAACACCGGGACAGCTGAAGCTTTCTTT.

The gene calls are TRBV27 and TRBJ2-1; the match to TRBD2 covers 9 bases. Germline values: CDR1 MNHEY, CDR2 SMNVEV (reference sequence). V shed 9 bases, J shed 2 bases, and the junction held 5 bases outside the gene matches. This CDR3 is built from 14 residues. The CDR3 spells CASTAGGTYNEQFF. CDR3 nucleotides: TGTGCCAGTACAGCGGGAGGCACCTACAATGAGCAGTTCTTC.

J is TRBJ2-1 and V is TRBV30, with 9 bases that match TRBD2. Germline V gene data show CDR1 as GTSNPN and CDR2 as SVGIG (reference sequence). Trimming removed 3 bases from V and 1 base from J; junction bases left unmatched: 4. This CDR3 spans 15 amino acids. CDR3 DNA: TGTGCCTGGAGGGGGACTAGCCATTCCTACAATGAGCAGTTCTTC. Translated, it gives CAWRGTSHSYNEQFF.

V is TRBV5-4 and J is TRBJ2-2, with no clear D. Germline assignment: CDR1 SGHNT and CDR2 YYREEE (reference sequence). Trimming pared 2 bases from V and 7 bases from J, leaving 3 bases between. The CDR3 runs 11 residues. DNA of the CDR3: TGTGCCAGCAGCTTTTACGGGGAGCTGTTTTTT. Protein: CASSFYGELFF.

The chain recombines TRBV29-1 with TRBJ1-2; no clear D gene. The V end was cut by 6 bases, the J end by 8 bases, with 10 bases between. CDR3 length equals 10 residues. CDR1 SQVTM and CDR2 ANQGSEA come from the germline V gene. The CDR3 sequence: CSVAGGGYTF. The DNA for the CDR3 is TGCAGCGTCGCGGGAGGCGGCTACACCTTC. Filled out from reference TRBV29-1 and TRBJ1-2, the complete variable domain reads SAVISQKPSRDICQRGTSLTIQCQVDSQVTMMFWYRQQPGQSLTLIATANQGSEATYESGFVIDKFPISRPNLTFSTLTVSNMSPEDSSIYLCSVAGGGYTFGSGTRLTVV.

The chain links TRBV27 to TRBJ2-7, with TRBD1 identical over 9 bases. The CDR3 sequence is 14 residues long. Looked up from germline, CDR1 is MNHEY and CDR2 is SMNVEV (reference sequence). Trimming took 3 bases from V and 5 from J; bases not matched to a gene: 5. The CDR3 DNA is TGTGCCAGCAGTTTGAAACAGGGGGCCCACGAGCAGTACTTC. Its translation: CASSLKQGAHEQYF.

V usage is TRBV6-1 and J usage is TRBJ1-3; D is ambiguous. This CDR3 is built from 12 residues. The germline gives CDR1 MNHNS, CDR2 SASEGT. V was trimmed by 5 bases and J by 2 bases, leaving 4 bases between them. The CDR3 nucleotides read TGTGCCAGCAGTCCGACTGGAAACACCATATATTTT. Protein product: CASSPTGNTIYF.

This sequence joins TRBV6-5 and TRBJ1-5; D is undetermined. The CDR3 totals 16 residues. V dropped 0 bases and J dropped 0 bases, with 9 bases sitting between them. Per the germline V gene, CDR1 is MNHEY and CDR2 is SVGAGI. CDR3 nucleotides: TGTGCCAGCAGTTACTCGAAACGGAATAGCAATCAGCCCCAGCATTTT. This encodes CASSYSKRNSNQPQHF.

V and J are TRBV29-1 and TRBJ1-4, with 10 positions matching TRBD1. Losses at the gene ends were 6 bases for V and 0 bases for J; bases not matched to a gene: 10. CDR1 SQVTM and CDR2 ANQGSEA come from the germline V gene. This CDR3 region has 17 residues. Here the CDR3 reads CSVRKGGTGATNEKLFF. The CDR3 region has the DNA TGCAGCGTGCGAAAGGGGGGGACAGGGGCAACTAATGAAAAACTGTTTTTT.

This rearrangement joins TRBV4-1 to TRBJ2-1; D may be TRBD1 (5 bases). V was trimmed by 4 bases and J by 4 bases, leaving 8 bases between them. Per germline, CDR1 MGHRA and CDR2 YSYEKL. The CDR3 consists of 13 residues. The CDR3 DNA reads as TGCGCCAGCAGCCCGACAGCTTACAATGAGCAGTTCTTC. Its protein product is CASSPTAYNEQFF.

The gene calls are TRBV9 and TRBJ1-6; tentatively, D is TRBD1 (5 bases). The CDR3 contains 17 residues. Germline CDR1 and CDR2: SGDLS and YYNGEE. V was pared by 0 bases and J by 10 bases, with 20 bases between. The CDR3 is CASSVGVSGGSKSPLHF. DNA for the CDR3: TGTGCCAGCAGCGTAGGGGTATCTGGGGGGAGCAAGTCACCCCTCCACTTT.

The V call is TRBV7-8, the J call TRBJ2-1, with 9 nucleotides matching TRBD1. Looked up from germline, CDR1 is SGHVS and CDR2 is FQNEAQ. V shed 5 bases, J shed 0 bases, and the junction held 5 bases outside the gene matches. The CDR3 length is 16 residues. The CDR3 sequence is CASSPQTGGSYNEQFF. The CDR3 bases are TGTGCCAGCAGCCCCCAGACAGGGGGCTCCTACAATGAGCAGTTCTTC. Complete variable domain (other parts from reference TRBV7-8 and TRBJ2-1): GAGVSQSPRYKVAKRGQDVALRCDPISGHVSLFWYQQALGQGPEFLTYFQNEAQLDKSGLPSDRFFAERPEGSVSTLKIQRTQQEDSAVYLCASSPQTGGSYNEQFFGPGTRLTVL.

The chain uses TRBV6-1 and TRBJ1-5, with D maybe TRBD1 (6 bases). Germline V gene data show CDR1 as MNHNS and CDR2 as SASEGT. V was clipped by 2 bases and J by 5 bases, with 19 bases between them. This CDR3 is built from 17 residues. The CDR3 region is CASSEPHWVGGDQPQHF. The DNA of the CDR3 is TGTGCCAGCAGTGAACCACATTGGGTAGGGGGAGATCAGCCCCAGCATTTT.

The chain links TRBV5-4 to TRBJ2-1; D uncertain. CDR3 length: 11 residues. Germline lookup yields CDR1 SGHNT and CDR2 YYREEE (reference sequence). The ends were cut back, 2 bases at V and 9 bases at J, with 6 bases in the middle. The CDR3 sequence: CASSFVSEQFF. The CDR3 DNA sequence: TGTGCCAGCAGCTTTGTGTCTGAGCAGTTCTTC.

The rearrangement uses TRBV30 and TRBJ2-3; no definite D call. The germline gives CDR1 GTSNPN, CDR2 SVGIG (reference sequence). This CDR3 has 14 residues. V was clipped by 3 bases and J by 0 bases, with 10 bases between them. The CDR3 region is CAWSRLGSTDTQYF. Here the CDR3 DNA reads TGTGCCTGGAGCCGTCTAGGAAGCACAGATACGCAGTATTTT.

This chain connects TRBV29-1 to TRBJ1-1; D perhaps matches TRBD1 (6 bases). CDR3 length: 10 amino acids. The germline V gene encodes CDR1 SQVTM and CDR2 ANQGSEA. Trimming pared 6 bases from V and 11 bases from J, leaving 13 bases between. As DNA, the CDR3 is TGCAGCGTAGAACAGGGAGGGGCTTTCTTT. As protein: CSVEQGGAFF.

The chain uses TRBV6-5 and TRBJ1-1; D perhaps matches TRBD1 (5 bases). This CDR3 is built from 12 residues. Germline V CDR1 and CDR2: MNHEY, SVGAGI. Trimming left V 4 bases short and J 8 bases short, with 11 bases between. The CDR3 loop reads CASSSGGHEAFF. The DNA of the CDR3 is TGTGCCAGCAGTTCCGGAGGACACGAAGCTTTCTTT.

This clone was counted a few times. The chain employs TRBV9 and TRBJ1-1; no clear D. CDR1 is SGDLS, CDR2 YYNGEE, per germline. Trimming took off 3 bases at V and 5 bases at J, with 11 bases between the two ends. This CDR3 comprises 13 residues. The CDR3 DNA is TGTGCCAGCAGCGGAGAGGGATTAACTGAAGCTTTCTTT. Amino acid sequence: CASSGEGLTEAFF.

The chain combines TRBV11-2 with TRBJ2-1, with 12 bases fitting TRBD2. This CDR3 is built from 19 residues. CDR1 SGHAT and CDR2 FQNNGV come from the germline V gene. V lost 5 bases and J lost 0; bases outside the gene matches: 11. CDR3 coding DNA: TGTGCCAGCAGCGGCGGGGCTAGCGGGAGGGTTAGCTCCTACAATGAGCAGTTCTTC. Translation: CASSGGASGRVSSYNEQFF.

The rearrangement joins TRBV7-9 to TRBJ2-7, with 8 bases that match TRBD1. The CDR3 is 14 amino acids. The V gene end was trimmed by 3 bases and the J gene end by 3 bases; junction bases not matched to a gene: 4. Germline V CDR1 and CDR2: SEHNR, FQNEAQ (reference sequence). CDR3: CASSFTGQGYEQYF. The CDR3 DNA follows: TGTGCCAGCAGCTTCACCGGACAGGGCTACGAGCAGTACTTC.

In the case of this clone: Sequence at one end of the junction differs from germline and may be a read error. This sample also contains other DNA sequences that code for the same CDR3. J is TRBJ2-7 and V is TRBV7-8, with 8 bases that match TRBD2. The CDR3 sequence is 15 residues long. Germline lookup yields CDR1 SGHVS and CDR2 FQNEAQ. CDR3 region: CASSFLSDGGGEQYF. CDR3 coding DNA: TGTGCTAGCAGCTTTTTGTCGGATGGCGGGGGGGAGCAGTACTTC.